The rows below give T cell receptor beta chains drawn from one sample of a study of cytomegalovirus exposure and HLA in healthy donors. Libraries were prepared by immunoSEQ multiplex PCR; TCRdb keeps only in-frame clonotypes and omits some of them. The listing records 150,000 to 200,000 clones. The material sequenced was PBMCs. The source is a woman aged 55-70 years in good health and CMV-seronegative. Both conserved end residues are part of each CDR3. A D gene is named only where the DNA matches it firmly.

cdr3_length	v_call	d_call	j_call	cdr3_aa	cdr3_nt
14	TRBV6-1	TRBD2	TRBJ2-1	CASSVGLAVFEQFF	TGTGCCAGCAGTGTGGGACTAGCAGTTTTTGAGCAGTTCTTC
16	TRBV7-3	TRBD1	TRBJ2-2	CASSLIGGLNTGELFF	TGTGCCAGCAGCTTAATAGGGGGCTTGAACACCGGGGAGCTGTTTTTT
15	TRBV9	TRBD1	TRBJ1-2	CASSGTTGGFYGYTF	TGTGCCAGCAGCGGTACTACAGGGGGCTTCTATGGCTACACCTTC
15	TRBV6-1	.	TRBJ2-7	CASTPGGGNSYEQYF	TGTGCCAGCACCCCCGGCGGGGGCAATTCCTACGAGCAGTACTTC
15	TRBV6-5	.	TRBJ1-5	CASTVFGEADQPQHF	TGTGCCAGCACGGTATTCGGGGAGGCGGATCAGCCCCAGCATTTT
14	TRBV10-1	TRBD2	TRBJ2-7	CASSRAGEIYEQYF	TGCGCCTCTTCGCGGGCGGGAGAGATCTACGAGCAGTACTTC
14	TRBV6-5	TRBD1	TRBJ2-7	CASSYDRGPYEQYF	TGTGCCAGCAGTTACGACAGGGGGCCTTACGAGCAGTACTTC
13	TRBV6-4	.	TRBJ2-1	CASSDSWHNEQFF	TGTGCCAGCAGTGACTCCTGGCACAATGAGCAGTTCTTC
14	TRBV25-1	TRBD1	TRBJ1-1	CASSGPGQGTEAFF	TGTGCCAGCAGTGGCCCTGGACAGGGCACTGAAGCTTTCTTT
14	TRBV5-4	.	TRBJ1-4	CASSLRGPNEKLFF	TGTGCCAGCAGCTTGCGAGGCCCGAATGAAAAACTGTTTTTT
15	TRBV9	.	TRBJ1-2	CASSVDAGIPYGYTF	TGTGCCAGCAGCGTAGATGCAGGGATCCCTTATGGCTACACCTTC
11	TRBV20-1	.	TRBJ1-1	CSANPGGEAFF	TGCAGTGCTAACCCGGGGGGGGAAGCTTTCTTT
15	TRBV6-6	.	TRBJ2-3	CASSYSGGGADTQYF	TGTGCCAGCAGTTACTCTGGCGGGGGCGCAGATACGCAGTATTTT
14	TRBV6-1	TRBD1	TRBJ2-7	CASRGTGSSYEQYF	TGTGCCAGCAGGGGGACAGGAAGCTCCTACGAGCAGTACTTC
12	TRBV29-1	.	TRBJ2-1	CSGREPYNEQFF	TGCAGCGGCCGGGAACCCTACAATGAGCAGTTCTTC
16	TRBV7-9	TRBD2	TRBJ2-5	CASSVGLAEYQETQYF	TGTGCCAGCAGCGTCGGACTAGCGGAGTACCAAGAGACCCAGTACTTC
12	TRBV18	.	TRBJ2-7	CASSPEGAEQYF	TGTGCCAGCTCACCAGAAGGGGCCGAGCAGTACTTC
13	TRBV27	.	TRBJ1-2	CASSSYWNYGYTF	TGTGCCAGCAGTTCATACTGGAACTATGGCTACACCTTC
15	TRBV15	TRBD2	TRBJ2-7	CATSRVSGTRVEQYF	TGTGCCACCAGCAGAGTTTCCGGGACTAGAGTTGAGCAGTACTTC
15	TRBV7-7	TRBD1	TRBJ2-1	CASSPIGTGNNEQFF	TGTGCCAGCAGCCCGATCGGGACAGGCAACAATGAGCAGTTCTTC
15	TRBV19	.	TRBJ2-2	CASSIVAPPGGELFF	TGTGCCAGTAGTATAGTTGCTCCCCCGGGCGGGGAGCTGTTTTTT
11	TRBV13	.	TRBJ2-3	CASSSPGTQYF	TGTGCCAGCAGCTCCCCCGGTACGCAGTATTTT
15	TRBV10-1	TRBD1	TRBJ2-7	CASSEFGTEVYEQYF	TGCGCCAGCAGTGAATTCGGGACAGAAGTCTACGAGCAGTACTTC
15	TRBV6-4	.	TRBJ2-3	CASSLSTLGTDTQYF	TGTGCCAGCAGCTTAAGCACTCTCGGCACAGATACGCAGTATTTT
16	TRBV7-9	.	TRBJ1-5	CASSPMGTRKGEPQHF	TGTGCCAGCAGCCCTATGGGGACACGAAAAGGCGAGCCCCAGCATTTT
12	TRBV2	.	TRBJ1-5	CASSGSNQPQHF	TGTGCCAGCTCAGGAAGCAATCAGCCCCAGCATTTT
12	TRBV7-9	.	TRBJ2-2	CASSPLNGELFF	TGTGCCAGCAGCCCCTTAAACGGGGAGCTGTTTTTT
14	TRBV6-9	.	TRBJ1-2	CASCNSWTAYGYTF	TGTGCCAGCTGTAACTCCTGGACAGCCTATGGCTACACCTTC
17	TRBV10-2	.	TRBJ1-3	CATADVLGGLFGNTIYF	TGCGCCACTGCGGACGTCTTGGGCGGGCTCTTCGGAAACACCATATATTTT
11	TRBV19	TRBD1	TRBJ1-1	CASSDRDWAFF	TGTGCCAGTAGCGACAGGGATTGGGCTTTCTTT
13	TRBV10-3	TRBD1	TRBJ1-1	CAIGTGASKEAFF	TGTGCCATCGGGACAGGGGCGTCGAAGGAAGCTTTCTTT
18	TRBV7-9	.	TRBJ1-1	CASSLAMGGPQLDGEAFF	TGTGCCAGCAGCTTAGCAATGGGGGGTCCCCAATTGGACGGTGAAGCTTTCTTT
15	TRBV4-3	TRBD1	TRBJ2-3	CASSLQGANTDTQYF	TGCGCCAGCAGCTTACAGGGGGCGAACACAGATACGCAGTATTTT
13	TRBV15	.	TRBJ1-1	CATSRDRNTEAFF	TGTGCCACCAGCAGAGATCGGAACACTGAAGCTTTCTTT
13	TRBV6-6	.	TRBJ2-7	CASSLPTGSEQYF	TGTGCCAGCAGCCTCCCTACAGGGTCCGAGCAGTACTTC
14	TRBV15	.	TRBJ2-7	CATSRDLHGTATDF	TGTGCCACCAGCAGAGATCTGCATGGGACTGCGACCGATTTC
15	TRBV27	.	TRBJ2-1	CASSSISGTYNEQFF	TGTGCCAGCAGCTCCATCTCGGGGACCTACAATGAGCAGTTCTTC
13	TRBV10-1	.	TRBJ1-5	CASSESAGQPQHF	TGCGCCAGCAGTGAGTCGGCGGGGCAGCCCCAGCATTTT
15	TRBV25-1	TRBD1	TRBJ2-7	CASSFPRDRVDEQYF	TGTGCCAGCAGTTTTCCCCGGGACAGGGTCGACGAGCAGTACTTC
15	TRBV14	.	TRBJ1-4	CASSQARAGSEKLFF	TGTGCCAGCAGCCAAGCACGAGCCGGTAGTGAAAAACTGTTTTTT
15	TRBV5-1	.	TRBJ2-7	CASRGERGSSYEQYF	TGCGCCAGCAGGGGCGAACGGGGGAGCTCCTACGAGCAGTACTTC
17	TRBV25-1	TRBD1	TRBJ2-6	CASSEGQGERGANVLTF	TGTGCCAGCAGTGAAGGACAGGGGGAACGTGGGGCCAACGTCCTGACTTTC
16	TRBV6-5	.	TRBJ1-2	CASSYSGTILNYGYTF	TGTGCCAGCAGTTACTCCGGGACAATCCTTAACTATGGCTACACCTTC
17	TRBV30	TRBD1	TRBJ1-6	CAWSLLGAGTGNSPLHF	TGTGCCTGGAGTCTTCTTGGGGCCGGGACAGGGAATTCACCCCTCCACTTT
16	TRBV7-9	TRBD1	TRBJ1-1	CASRALAPGGSNEAFF	TGTGCCAGCAGGGCCCTAGCTCCAGGGGGCTCTAATGAAGCTTTCTTT
13	TRBV7-9	TRBD1	TRBJ2-7	CASRRDRGYEQYF	TGTGCCAGCAGGCGGGACAGGGGTTACGAGCAGTACTTC
14	TRBV25-1	.	TRBJ1-5	CASIREGDNQPQHF	TGTGCCAGCATCAGGGAGGGAGACAATCAGCCCCAGCATTTT
14	TRBV5-1	TRBD1	TRBJ2-7	CASSLGGQAYEQYF	TGCGCCAGCAGCTTGGGGGGACAGGCCTACGAGCAGTACTTC
16	TRBV5-1	TRBD1	TRBJ2-1	CASSLAGTAMNNEQFF	TGCGCCAGCAGCTTGGCCGGGACAGCTATGAACAATGAGCAGTTCTTC
15	TRBV5-1	.	TRBJ2-5	CASSPPEGYQETQYF	TGCGCCAGCAGTCCCCCAGAGGGTTACCAAGAGACCCAGTACTTC
12	TRBV27	.	TRBJ1-6	CASSLRDSPLHF	TGTGCCAGCAGTTTACGGGATTCACCCCTCCACTTT
15	TRBV5-5	.	TRBJ1-6	CASSLKHPYNSPLHF	TGTGCCAGCAGTTTGAAACACCCCTATAATTCACCCCTCCACTTT
14	TRBV5-1	TRBD1	TRBJ1-2	CASSPGQGGYGYTF	TGCGCCAGCAGCCCCGGACAGGGCGGATATGGCTACACCTTC
12	TRBV6-5	.	TRBJ2-1	CASSLESGEQFF	TGTGCCAGCAGTCTAGAGTCCGGTGAGCAGTTCTTC
15	TRBV5-1	TRBD1	TRBJ2-2	CASSFRDSYTGELFF	TGCGCCAGCAGCTTCCGGGACAGTTACACCGGGGAGCTGTTTTTT
14	TRBV10-1	.	TRBJ2-7	CASSFRALPYEQYF	TGCGCCAGCAGTTTTAGAGCCTTGCCGTACGAGCAGTACTTC